This is a list of T cell receptor beta chains from one sample in a study of cytomegalovirus exposure and HLA in healthy donors. Only in-frame clones appear in the TCRdb table, and some are missing; sequencing was by immunoSEQ multiplex PCR. The sample carries around 150,000 clones, approximately 80% recorded once. Source material: PBMCs. These receptors came from a male donor in good health and CMV-seronegative. Both conserved end residues are part of each CDR3. A D gene is named only where the DNA matches it firmly. Not all rows give a size; the values are once, few, many and, for expanded clones, a class.

v_call: TRBV5-1
clone_size: NA
j_call: TRBJ1-1
d_call: NA
cdr3_nt: TGCGCCAGCAGCTTGGCCCTAGGGGGGGTCACTGAAGCTTTCTTT
cdr3_aa: CASSLALGGVTEAFF

v_call: TRBV5-4
clone_size: NA
j_call: TRBJ2-7
d_call: TRBD1
cdr3_nt: TGTGCCAGCAGCTCCCGACAGGGGGCAGGGGAGCAGTACTTC
cdr3_aa: CASSSRQGAGEQYF

v_call: TRBV28
clone_size: NA
j_call: TRBJ1-4
d_call: NA
cdr3_nt: TGTGCCAGCAGTCCAGGACAGTTTAATGAAAAACTGTTTTTT
cdr3_aa: CASSPGQFNEKLFF

v_call: TRBV19
clone_size: NA
j_call: TRBJ2-2
d_call: TRBD1
cdr3_nt: TGTGCCAGTAGTATGCGGGACAGGAGTTTCCGGGAGCTGTTTTTT
cdr3_aa: CASSMRDRSFRELFF

v_call: TRBV4-1
clone_size: NA
j_call: TRBJ1-1
d_call: NA
cdr3_nt: TGCGCCAGCAGCCAAGAGCTCGGGAACACTGAAGCTTTCTTT
cdr3_aa: CASSQELGNTEAFF

v_call: TRBV6-4
clone_size: NA
j_call: TRBJ2-3
d_call: TRBD2
cdr3_nt: TGTGCCAGCAGCCCCCAGCGGGGAGGCACAGATACGCAGTATTTT
cdr3_aa: CASSPQRGGTDTQYF

v_call: TRBV27
clone_size: NA
j_call: TRBJ1-1
d_call: NA
cdr3_nt: TGTGCCAGCAGAGAGAAAACTGAAGCTTTCTTT
cdr3_aa: CASREKTEAFF

v_call: TRBV28
clone_size: NA
j_call: TRBJ2-1
d_call: TRBD2
cdr3_nt: TGTGCCAGCAGTTTACCCCCGGGGGGACCGTCCTCCTACAATGAGCAGTTCTTC
cdr3_aa: CASSLPPGGPSSYNEQFF

v_call: TRBV27
clone_size: NA
j_call: TRBJ2-2
d_call: TRBD2
cdr3_nt: TGTGCCAGCAGTTTCCTAGCGGGGGCCTACACCGGGGAGCTGTTTTTT
cdr3_aa: CASSFLAGAYTGELFF

v_call: TRBV5-1
clone_size: NA
j_call: TRBJ1-1
d_call: NA
cdr3_nt: TGCGCCAGCAGCTTCGAGGGGGTTATGGCTGAAGCTTTCTTT
cdr3_aa: CASSFEGVMAEAFF

v_call: TRBV27
clone_size: few
j_call: TRBJ2-7
d_call: NA
cdr3_nt: TGTGCCAGCATCCAACAGAGACCTACCTACGAGCAGTACTTC
cdr3_aa: CASIQQRPTYEQYF

v_call: TRBV6-4
clone_size: few
j_call: TRBJ2-3
d_call: TRBD2
cdr3_nt: TGTGCCAGCAGTGATGCAGGGAGGGAAACAGATACGCAGTATTTT
cdr3_aa: CASSDAGRETDTQYF

v_call: TRBV6-4
clone_size: NA
j_call: TRBJ2-7
d_call: NA
cdr3_nt: TGTGCCAGCAGTGACTCGGCAGGGTCACCCTACGAGCAGTACTTC
cdr3_aa: CASSDSAGSPYEQYF

v_call: TRBV29-1
clone_size: NA
j_call: TRBJ2-5
d_call: NA
cdr3_nt: TGCAGCGTTGAAGGAAGGGGTCACCAAGAGACCCAGTACTTC
cdr3_aa: CSVEGRGHQETQYF

v_call: TRBV7-9
clone_size: NA
j_call: TRBJ2-1
d_call: TRBD2
cdr3_nt: TGTGCCAGCAGCCTCAGCGGGAGCAGCACCTACAATGAGCAGTTCTTC
cdr3_aa: CASSLSGSSTYNEQFF

v_call: TRBV21-1
clone_size: NA
j_call: TRBJ2-7
d_call: NA
cdr3_nt: TGTGCCAGGCTATCAAAAACCTACGAGCAGTACTTC
cdr3_aa: CARLSKTYEQYF

v_call: TRBV5-6
clone_size: NA
j_call: TRBJ2-1
d_call: NA
cdr3_nt: TGTGCCAGCAGCTTGTTAGGTGAGGACTCCTACAATGAGCAGTTCTTC
cdr3_aa: CASSLLGEDSYNEQFF

v_call: TRBV7-3
clone_size: few
j_call: TRBJ2-1
d_call: TRBD2
cdr3_nt: TGTGCCAGCAGCCCTTTCGCGGGAGGTGGGGACAATGAGCAGTTCTTC
cdr3_aa: CASSPFAGGGDNEQFF

v_call: TRBV19
clone_size: NA
j_call: TRBJ2-7
d_call: TRBD1
cdr3_nt: TGTGCCAGTAGTACCGGGACAGGGGGAAGCTACGAGCAGTACTTC
cdr3_aa: CASSTGTGGSYEQYF

v_call: TRBV7-9
clone_size: NA
j_call: TRBJ1-3
d_call: NA
cdr3_nt: TGTGCCAGCAGCCTACAGAGCTCTGGAAACACCATATATTTT
cdr3_aa: CASSLQSSGNTIYF

v_call: TRBV5-1
clone_size: NA
j_call: TRBJ2-3
d_call: NA
cdr3_nt: TGCGCCAGCAGCTTGGGACAGAACACAGATACGCAGTATTTT
cdr3_aa: CASSLGQNTDTQYF

v_call: TRBV7-6
clone_size: once
j_call: TRBJ2-5
d_call: NA
cdr3_nt: TGTGCCAGCAGCTTGACTGGGGGGGAGACCCAGTACTTC
cdr3_aa: CASSLTGGETQYF

v_call: TRBV9
clone_size: few
j_call: TRBJ1-1
d_call: NA
cdr3_nt: TGTGCCAGCAGCGTCAGTGACAGGAACACTGAAGCTTTCTTT
cdr3_aa: CASSVSDRNTEAFF

v_call: TRBV6-1
clone_size: NA
j_call: TRBJ1-1
d_call: NA
cdr3_nt: TGTGCCAGCAGTGGATACTCTCAAGCTTTCTTT
cdr3_aa: CASSGYSQAFF

v_call: TRBV7-3
clone_size: few
j_call: TRBJ1-6
d_call: TRBD1
cdr3_nt: TGTGCCAGCAGCCCCGGACAGGGGTCTTCACCCCTCCACTTT
cdr3_aa: CASSPGQGSSPLHF

v_call: TRBV5-3
clone_size: NA
j_call: TRBJ1-5
d_call: NA
cdr3_nt: TGTGCCAGAAGCCGCGGGGACCGGCCCGGGCATTTT
cdr3_aa: CARSRGDRPGHF

v_call: TRBV7-9
clone_size: NA
j_call: TRBJ1-5
d_call: NA
cdr3_nt: TGTGCCAGCAGCGGGGGGGGGCAGTCCAATCAGCCCCAGCATTTT
cdr3_aa: CASSGGGQSNQPQHF

v_call: TRBV2
clone_size: few
j_call: TRBJ1-5
d_call: TRBD1
cdr3_nt: TGTGCCAGCAGTACCGGGGACAGGGGCCGACAGCCCCAGCATTTT
cdr3_aa: CASSTGDRGRQPQHF

v_call: TRBV28
clone_size: NA
j_call: TRBJ2-3
d_call: TRBD1
cdr3_nt: TGTGCCAGCAGCCAGATAAGGGACAGGGGGCTTAGAGATACGCAGTATTTT
cdr3_aa: CASSQIRDRGLRDTQYF